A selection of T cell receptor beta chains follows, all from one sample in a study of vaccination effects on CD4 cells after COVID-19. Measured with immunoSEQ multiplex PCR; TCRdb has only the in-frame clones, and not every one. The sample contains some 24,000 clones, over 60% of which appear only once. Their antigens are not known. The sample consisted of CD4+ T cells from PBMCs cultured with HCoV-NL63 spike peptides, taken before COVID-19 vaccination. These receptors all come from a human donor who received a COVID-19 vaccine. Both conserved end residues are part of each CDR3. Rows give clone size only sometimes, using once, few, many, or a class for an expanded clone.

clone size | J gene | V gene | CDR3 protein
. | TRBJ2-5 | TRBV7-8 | CATQGLAGEQETQYF
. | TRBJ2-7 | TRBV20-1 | CSVSGNYEQYF
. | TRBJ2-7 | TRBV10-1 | CATIQESEAEQYF
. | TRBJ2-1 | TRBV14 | CASSQDGIRGDNYNEQFF
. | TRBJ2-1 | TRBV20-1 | CSARESGEQFF
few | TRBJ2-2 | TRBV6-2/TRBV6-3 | CASSYTDTGELFF
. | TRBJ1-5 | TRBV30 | CAWSVYRERAIVHF
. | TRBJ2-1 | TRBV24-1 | CATGEGNEQFF
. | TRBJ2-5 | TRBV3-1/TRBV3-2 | CASSQAGGETQYF
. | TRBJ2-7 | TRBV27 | CASRPPRDHYEQYF
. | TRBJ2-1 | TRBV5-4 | CASSLAREREQFF
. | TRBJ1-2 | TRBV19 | CASSIDRVNGYTF